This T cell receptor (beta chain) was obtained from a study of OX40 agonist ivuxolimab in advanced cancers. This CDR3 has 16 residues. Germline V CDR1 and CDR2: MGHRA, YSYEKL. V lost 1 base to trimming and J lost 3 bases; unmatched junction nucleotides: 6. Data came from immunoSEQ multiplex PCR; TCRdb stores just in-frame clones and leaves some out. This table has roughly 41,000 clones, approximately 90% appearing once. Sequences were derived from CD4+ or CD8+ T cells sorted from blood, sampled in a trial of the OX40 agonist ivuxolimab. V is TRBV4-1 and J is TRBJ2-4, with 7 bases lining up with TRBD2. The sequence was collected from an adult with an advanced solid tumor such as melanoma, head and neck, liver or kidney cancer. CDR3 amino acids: CASSQGSQRGKNIQYF. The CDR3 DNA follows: TGCGCCAGCAGCCAAGGATCTCAGCGGGGCAAAAACATTCAGTACTTC.